The next 22 T cell receptor beta chains were all read from a single sample in a study of control samples from healthy donors and cancer patients (TCRdb year 2020). The receptor library was made with the immunoSEQ multiplex PCR assay. In its TCRdb copy, this immuneACCESS table keeps in-frame sequences only and misses some clones. Where compared with another copy, unresolved V genes explain less than half of these, and the others have no known cause. This sample comprises about 180,000 clones, around 89% of them detected only once. Of the sample, about 1.4% falls within the top ten clones. The sequenced sample consisted of blood. The source of these receptors is a woman in her 50s in good health.

The chain uses TRBV29-1 and TRBJ2-1; 10 bases fit TRBD2. CDR1 and CDR2 from the germline V gene are SQVTM and ANQGSEA. The CDR3 is 14 residues long. J lost 4 bases, V lost 4 bases, and 4 bases had no gene match. The CDR3 region has the DNA TGCAGCGTTGCACTAGCGGGACCTTACAATGAGCAGTTCTTC. Its protein product is CSVALAGPYNEQFF.

The sample holds one count of this clone. The gene calls are TRBV3-1 (or the pseudogene TRBV3-2) and TRBJ2-1, with 9 nucleotides matching TRBD2. CDR3 length: 15 amino acids. Germline V lookup: CDR1 LGHDT, CDR2 YNNKEL (reference sequence). Germline trimming cut 4 bases from V and 0 bases from J; bases unmatched to any gene: 1. CDR3: CASSRAGGSYNEQFF. Here the CDR3 DNA reads TGTGCCAGCAGCCGAGCGGGGGGCTCCTACAATGAGCAGTTCTTC.

The V call is TRBV6-5, the J call TRBJ2-2; D remains ambiguous. CDR3 length: 12 residues. Trimming left V 4 bases short and J 7 bases short, with 7 bases between. Germline CDR1 reads MNHEY; CDR2 reads SVGAGI. CDR3 DNA sequence: TGTGCCAGCAGTTCCGCTGGCGGGGAGCTGTTTTTT. This encodes CASSSAGGELFF.

The chain recombines TRBV10-3 with TRBJ1-1; the D is unclear. V gave up 4 bases and J gave up 1 base, with 13 bases separating them. The CDR3 totals 15 residues. Germline V gene lookup returns CDR1 ENHRY and CDR2 SYGVKD. CDR3 protein: CAISGDPGKNTEAFF. The CDR3 DNA sequence: TGTGCCATCAGTGGGGATCCGGGGAAGAACACTGAAGCTTTCTTT.

V usage is TRBV7-2 and J usage is TRBJ1-2; D ambiguous. V gave up 1 base and J gave up 4 bases, with 10 bases separating them. The CDR3 sequence is 14 residues long. Germline CDR1 is SGHTA and CDR2 is FQGNSA. Here the CDR3 DNA reads TGTGCCAGCAGCTTAGATCCAGGAACCTATGGCTACACCTTC. It is translated as CASSLDPGTYGYTF.

V and J are TRBV28 and TRBJ2-7; 8 bases agree with TRBD2. CDR3 length: 14 residues. CDR1 is MDHEN and CDR2 is SYDVKM in the germline V gene. V shed 5 bases and J 5 bases; nucleotides not matched to a gene: 8. CDR3 in DNA: TGTGCCAGCAGTAACGGGGGGGGGAGGAACGAGCAGTACTTC. It yields the protein CASSNGGGRNEQYF.

The chain recombines TRBV4-3 with TRBJ1-1, with TRBD1 identical over 8 bases. V dropped 4 bases and J dropped 2; count of bases not matched to a gene: 6. Germline CDR1 LGHNA, CDR2 YSLEER. This CDR3 spans 15 amino acids. This CDR3 is CASSPRTGSNTEAFF. The DNA of the CDR3 is TGCGCCAGCAGCCCGAGGACAGGGAGCAACACTGAAGCTTTCTTT.

As to this clone: Other DNA sequences of this sample code for an identical CDR3. The V and J genes are TRBV7-8 and TRBJ1-2; D unresolved. The CDR3 contains 13 residues. The V and J ends lost 5 bases and 0 bases respectively, with 7 bases between them. From germline, CDR1 is SGHVS and CDR2 FQNEAQ. Here the CDR3 DNA reads TGTGCCAGCAGCGCAACAGCTAACTATGGCTACACCTTC. It encodes CASSATANYGYTF.

The gene calls are TRBV10-3 and TRBJ2-3; the match to TRBD2 covers 7 bases. V lost 8 bases, J lost 0 bases, and 8 bases stayed unmatched. Germline V gene lookup returns CDR1 ENHRY and CDR2 SYGVKD. The CDR3 loop spans 15 amino acids. CDR3 sequence reads: CAIGSGRMSTDTQYF. Written as DNA, the CDR3 is TGTGCCATCGGTAGCGGGCGAATGAGCACAGATACGCAGTATTTT.

V gene TRBV4-2 combines with J gene TRBJ2-3; 13 bases are shared with TRBD2. The V segment lost 3 bases and the J segment 6 bases; nucleotides outside the gene matches: 9. Germline V gene sequence: CDR1 LGHNA, CDR2 YNFKEQ. The CDR3 loop spans 17 amino acids. The DNA of the CDR3 is TGTGCCAGCAGCCATAACACCGGGACTAGCGGGACCGATACGCAGTATTTT. This encodes CASSHNTGTSGTDTQYF.

This clone was recorded once. V and J are TRBV11-3 and TRBJ2-1; 7 bases match TRBD2. The germline CDR1 and CDR2 sequences are SGHNT and YENEEA. V lost 5 bases to trimming and J lost 8 bases; unmatched junction nucleotides: 15. The CDR3 loop spans 16 amino acids. The CDR3 bases are TGTGCCAGCAGCCTCCTACGAGGCGGGAGTACACATGAGCAGTTCTTC. Encoded protein: CASSLLRGGSTHEQFF.

This chain connects TRBV5-6 to TRBJ1-1, with D possibly being TRBD1 (5 bases). CDR1 and CDR2 from the germline V gene are SGHDT and YYEEEE. V was clipped by 4 bases and J by 1 base, with 11 bases between them. The CDR3 extends over 14 amino acids. CDR3 nucleotides: TGTGCCAGCAGCCGACCTGGGGGGAACACTGAAGCTTTCTTT. It yields the protein CASSRPGGNTEAFF.

This clone was counted between two and nine times. The chain uses TRBV27 and TRBJ2-1; no clear D gene. V lost 5 bases, J lost 7 bases, and 9 bases lay in between. This CDR3 contains 12 residues. Germline V gene sequence: CDR1 MNHEY, CDR2 SMNVEV (reference sequence). The CDR3 DNA sequence: TGTGCCAGCAGTGTTATAGGAAATGAGCAGTTCTTC. Its translation is CASSVIGNEQFF.

The rearrangement uses TRBV5-1 and TRBJ1-2, with TRBD1 matching over 9 bases. The CDR3 extends over 14 amino acids. With 0 bases clipped from V and 4 bases from J, the junction kept 1 base outside the gene matches. Germline CDR1 is SGHRS and CDR2 is YFSETQ. The CDR3 nucleotides read TGCGCCAGCAGCTTGGGGGGACAGGGCTATGGCTACACCTTC. Amino acid sequence: CASSLGGQGYGYTF.

The chain recombines TRBV6-6 with TRBJ1-2; D ambiguous. The germline gives CDR1 MNHNY, CDR2 SVGAGI (reference sequence). The V end was cut by 5 bases, the J end by 5 bases, with 12 bases between. The CDR3 is 13 amino acids. CDR3 DNA: TGTGCCAGCAGTCCTTTCGGCGGTTATGGCTACACCTTC. Translation: CASSPFGGYGYTF.

This chain uses TRBV12-3 or TRBV12-4 with TRBJ1-2; no clear D gene. This CDR3 region has 11 residues. V was cut by 4 bases and J by 4 bases, with 4 bases left in between. CDR3 region: CASSSPYGYTF. As DNA, the CDR3 is TGTGCCAGCAGTTCTCCCTATGGCTACACCTTC.

This clone was counted a few times. The chain recombines TRBV6-5 with TRBJ1-6, with D maybe TRBD1 (5 bases). Germline V gene data show CDR1 as MNHEY and CDR2 as SVGAGI. Trimming shortened V by 5 bases and J by 10 bases, and 15 bases separated the two germline ends. The CDR3 is 14 residues long. The DNA for the CDR3 is TGTGCCAGCAGTCGGGACGGAGGGAAATCACCCCTCCACTTT. Translating it yields CASSRDGGKSPLHF.

This chain connects TRBV11-2 to TRBJ1-2; D gene ambiguous. V was pared by 0 bases and J by 8 bases, with 25 bases between. CDR3 length: 18 amino acids. CDR1 and CDR2 (germline): SGHAT, FQNNGV. The CDR3 DNA sequence: TGTGCCAGCAGCTTAGATCTTTCGGCTACAATTCCCCCTCGAGGCTACACCTTC. Amino acid sequence: CASSLDLSATIPPRGYTF.

The chain combines TRBV7-3 with TRBJ1-1; 7 nucleotides align to TRBD1. V trimming: 5 bases; J trimming: 0 bases; junction bases outside the gene matches: 3. The length of the CDR3 is 14 residues. The germline gives CDR1 SGHTA, CDR2 FQGTGA. The CDR3 loop reads CASSGTGVNTEAFF. CDR3 sequence (DNA): TGTGCCAGCAGCGGTACAGGGGTGAACACTGAAGCTTTCTTT.

The chain uses TRBV9 and TRBJ2-5; D is perhaps TRBD1 (6 bases). Germline CDR1 is SGDLS and CDR2 is YYNGEE. The V end lost 0 bases, the J end lost 2 bases, and 11 bases lay between the germline ends. The CDR3 has 15 amino acids. The CDR3 DNA reads as TGTGCCAGCAGCGTAGACCACGGACAGCAAGAGACCCAGTACTTC. Its translation: CASSVDHGQQETQYF.

CDR3 region: CASSLTPVPLNQGALGYTF. The DNA of the CDR3 is TGTGCCAGCAGCTTAACCCCCGTGCCTTTGAACCAGGGGGCGCTTGGCTACACCTTC. The chain is built from TRBV7-3 and TRBJ1-2; TRBD1 aligns across 8 bases. The length of the CDR3 is 19 residues. Trimming took 0 bases from V and 7 from J; bases not matched to a gene: 19. CDR1 is SGHTA and CDR2 is FQGTGA in the germline V gene. Supplemented by reference TRBV7-3 and TRBJ1-2, the full variable domain reads GAGVSQTPSNKVTEKGKYVELRCDPISGHTALYWYRQSLGQGPEFLIYFQGTGAADDSGLPNDRFFAVRPEGSVSTLKIQRTERGDSAVYLCASSLTPVPLNQGALGYTFGSGTRLTVV.

The chain recombines TRBV7-2 with TRBJ2-2, with 8 bases that match TRBD1. The germline V gene encodes CDR1 SGHTA and CDR2 FQGNSA. The CDR3 covers 16 residues. V trimming: 3 bases; J trimming: 6 bases; junction bases outside the gene matches: 9. The CDR3: CASSFSGGIRAGELFF. Here the CDR3 DNA reads TGTGCCAGCAGCTTCTCAGGGGGCATTAGGGCCGGGGAGCTGTTTTTT.